This TCR beta chain was captured in a study of T cells in Graves' hyperthyroidism and ophthalmopathy. Across the study: Initial diagnosis, before any treatment, was when peripheral blood was collected.

At least ten counts were recorded for this clonotype. RNA transcripts were the template for amplifying TCR beta CDR3 regions. The primer set for the first-round RT-PCR of the TCR CDR3 was HTBI. Using its own MiXCR run on the multiplex PCR reads, TCRdb lists one record per CDR3 protein. This sample has roughly 280,000 distinct CDR3 sequences, with 22% found just once. Trimming left V 8 bases short and J 6 bases short, with 17 bases between. The CDR3 contains 13 residues. Germline V gives CDR1 GTSNPN, CDR2 SVGIG (reference sequence). This clonotype was sampled from a man aged 25 to 45 with Graves' ophthalmopathy. The chain employs TRBV30 and TRBJ2-1; possibly TRBD2 for D (5 bases). Sample: blood. The CDR3 sequence is CAAMTKAANEQFF. CDR3 sequence (DNA): TGTGCCGCTATGACTAAGGCCGCCAATGAGCAGTTCTTC.